This T cell receptor beta chain was identified in a study of cytomegalovirus exposure and HLA in healthy donors. The CDR3 extends over 13 amino acids. Trimming cost V 4 bases and J 2 bases; bases outside gene matches: 2. CDR1 is SGHKS, CDR2 YYEKEE, per germline (reference sequence). The PCR made use of 60 Vbeta and 13 Jbeta primers. Sequenced by immunoSEQ multiplex PCR; TCRdb stores in-frame clones only, minus some. The sample contains around 200,000 clones, 84% of which appear only once. Sequences were obtained from PBMCs. The receptor comes from a girl aged 2-10 years in good health and CMV-seropositive. This chain uses TRBV5-5 with TRBJ2-7, with 8 bases that match TRBD2. The CDR3 nucleotides are TGTGCCAGCAGCGGAGCGGGAGCCTACGAGCAGTACTTC. Its protein is CASSGAGAYEQYF.